This T cell receptor beta chain was retrieved from a study of blood T cell repertoires in COVID-19. Looking at the study overall: Acute and convalescent COVID-19 samples came from the United States, Italy and Spain. From T cells, B-cell-depleted T cells, or PBMCs came the material, which was cDNA or gDNA.

This clone occurred a few times. The CDR3 extends over 15 amino acids. Germline assignment: CDR1 LNHDA and CDR2 SQIVND (reference sequence). V lost 7 bases, J lost 4 bases, and 17 bases lay in between. In the original processing: Reference gene primer amplification in the assay estimated nucleated cell counts. Data came from immunoSEQ multiplex PCR; TCRdb stores just in-frame clones and leaves some out. V, J and clone size are those of that table, while D and trimming were read from the DNA. Of some 140,000 clones detected, roughly four fifths appear once; the ten largest clones hold around 1.5%. The chain couples TRBV19 to TRBJ1-5, with D perhaps TRBD1 (5 bases). The source is a man aged 80 or over with acute or convalescent COVID-19. The specimen sequenced was peripheral blood. The CDR3 nucleotides are TGTGCCAGTACCGAAGCGGGACGGTTAAATCAGCCCCAGCATTTT. This codes for CASTEAGRLNQPQHF.